The 30 T cell receptor beta chains below were found in one sample sequenced in a study of blood T cell repertoires in COVID-19 (dated by TCRdb to 2020 to 2022). To prepare the library, the immunoSEQ multiplex PCR assay was applied. TCRdb took this table from immuneACCESS and kept in-frame rearrangements with V and J called. Such tables lack part of the clones; where checked against another copy, unresolved V genes explain under half of the gap, and the rest is unexplained. The sample profile shows around 330,000 clones; 89% of them were found once. 4.5% to 5.5% of the sample lies in the top ten. Sequencing input: PBMCs or T cells enriched from blood (not recorded which). Receptors were obtained from a man aged 55 to 69 who had recovered from COVID-19.

The gene calls are TRBV30 and TRBJ1-1; the D gene is possibly TRBD1 (6 bases). The CDR3 loop spans 12 amino acids. The V end lost 5 bases, the J end lost 3 bases, and 10 bases lay between the germline ends. CDR1 is GTSNPN and CDR2 is SVGIG in the germline V gene (reference sequence). The CDR3 region has the DNA TGTGCCTGGTACGGGGGGCACACTGAAGCTTTCTTT. Amino acid sequence: CAWYGGHTEAFF.

CDR3 amino acids: CASSRITGPAKNIQYF. Here the CDR3 DNA reads TGCGCCAGCAGCCGTATTACAGGGCCAGCCAAAAACATTCAGTACTTC. The chain uses TRBV5-1 and TRBJ2-4; possibly TRBD1 for D (6 bases). Germline CDR1 reads SGHRS; CDR2 reads YFSETQ. The CDR3 has 16 residues. V was pared by 4 bases and J by 0 bases, with 14 bases between.

The chain is built from TRBV10-3 and TRBJ1-6; D uncertain. The germline gives CDR1 ENHRY, CDR2 SYGVKD. V shed 2 bases and J shed 9 bases, with 5 bases lying between them. CDR3 length equals 12 residues. DNA of the CDR3: TGTGCCATCAGTGAGGAGGTTTCACCCCTCCACTTT. Protein: CAISEEVSPLHF.

This clone showed up just once. The CDR3 DNA reads TGTGCCAGCAGCGGGGACAGGGGGCTGGGCGAGCAGTACTTC. This encodes CASSGDRGLGEQYF. The J gene is TRBJ2-7, the V gene TRBV4-2; TRBD1 agrees at 12 bases. V shed 5 bases and J 6 bases; nucleotides not matched to a gene: 5. This CDR3 has 14 amino acids. Germline V lookup: CDR1 LGHNA, CDR2 YNFKEQ.

V gene TRBV28 combines with J gene TRBJ1-5; D is unresolved. This CDR3 has 12 amino acids. Germline-derived CDR1 and CDR2 are MDHEN and SYDVKM. V dropped 8 bases and J dropped 7 bases, with 12 bases sitting between them. The CDR3 spells CASYTSGQPQHF. The CDR3 DNA reads as TGTGCCAGCTATACTTCCGGGCAGCCCCAGCATTTT.

This chain links TRBV5-1 with TRBJ2-7, with TRBD1 as a possible D gene (5 bases). CDR3 length equals 14 residues. Germline V CDR1 and CDR2: SGHRS, YFSETQ. V gave up 0 bases and J gave up 2 bases, with 9 bases separating them. The CDR3 spells CASSLDRPTYEQYF. In nucleotides, the CDR3 is TGCGCCAGCAGCTTGGACAGGCCCACCTACGAGCAGTACTTC.

The chain has TRBV11-3 and TRBJ2-1, with D maybe TRBD2 (6 bases). Looked up from germline, CDR1 is SGHNT and CDR2 is YENEEA. This CDR3 contains 15 residues. The ends were cut back, 1 base at V and 4 bases at J, with 11 bases in the middle. In DNA, the CDR3 is TGTGCCAGCAGCTTAGGATCTAGCGCTTACAATGAGCAGTTCTTC. It specifies CASSLGSSAYNEQFF. Together with reference TRBV11-3 and TRBJ2-1, the CDR3 gives the full variable domain: EAGVVQSPRYKIIEKKQPVAFWCNPISGHNTLYWYLQNLGQGPELLIRYENEEAVDDSQLPKDRFSAERLKGVDSTLKIQPAELGDSAVYLCASSLGSSAYNEQFFGPGTRLTVL.

The chain uses TRBV7-9 and TRBJ2-1, with a weak D call TRBD1 (5 bases). CDR1 and CDR2 (germline): SEHNR, FQNEAQ (reference sequence). V lost 7 bases to trimming and J lost 4 bases, with 11 bases between them. The CDR3 sequence is 13 residues long. The CDR3 sequence is CASILDTYNEQFF. As DNA, the CDR3 is TGTGCCAGCATCCTGGACACTTACAATGAGCAGTTCTTC.

The V and J genes are TRBV29-1 and TRBJ1-6; TRBD1 is a possible D gene (6 bases). The germline V gene has CDR1 SQVTM and CDR2 ANQGSEA. CDR3 size: 13 residues. The V and J ends lost 3 bases and 7 bases respectively, with 10 bases between them. Written as DNA, the CDR3 is TGCAGCGTTGAGTGGACAGCCAATTCACCCCTCCACTTT. Protein sequence: CSVEWTANSPLHF.

J is TRBJ2-3 and V is TRBV29-1, with 11 bases aligning to TRBD2. Germline-derived CDR1 and CDR2 are SQVTM and ANQGSEA. The ends lost 2 bases at V and 2 bases at J; junction bases unmatched: 9. The CDR3 spans 17 residues. The CDR3 sequence: CSVEPFRSGRATDTQYF. The CDR3 DNA reads TGCAGCGTTGAACCGTTTCGTAGCGGGAGGGCCACAGATACGCAGTATTTT.

J is TRBJ1-5 and V is TRBV5-8; D perhaps matches TRBD1 (5 bases). Trimming removed 1 base from V and 4 bases from J, with 12 bases in between. This CDR3 spans 15 amino acids. CDR1 SGHTS and CDR2 YDEGEE come from the germline V gene. The CDR3 DNA follows: TGTGCCAGCAGCTTGCCGACAGAGAGTAATCAGCCCCAGCATTTT. It yields the protein CASSLPTESNQPQHF.

This clone was recorded only once. J is TRBJ2-3 and V is TRBV3-1 (or the pseudogene TRBV3-2), with D tentatively TRBD2 (6 bases). The CDR3 contains 17 residues. Germline CDR1 reads LGHDT; CDR2 reads YNNKEL (reference sequence). With 4 bases removed from V and 2 bases from J, the gap between germline ends came to 19 bases. In DNA, the CDR3 is TGTGCCAGCAGCCGCCTAGGCGGGGTAGGGGACACAGATACGCAGTATTTT. Translating it yields CASSRLGGVGDTDTQYF.

V gene TRBV6-5 combines with J gene TRBJ1-5, with D uncertain. V was cut by 1 base and J by 6 bases, with 10 bases left in between. The CDR3 consists of 14 residues. Per the germline V gene, CDR1 is MNHEY and CDR2 is SVGAGI. The CDR3 DNA follows: TGTGCCAGCAGTTACTTAAGTGCGGGTCAGCCCCAGCATTTT. Amino acid sequence: CASSYLSAGQPQHF.

CDR3 DNA sequence: TGTGCCAGCAGCACCTTAGGACTAGCGAGTACCTACGAGCAGTACTTC. Protein product: CASSTLGLASTYEQYF. The chain combines TRBV9 with TRBJ2-7, with TRBD2 identical over 9 bases. There are 16 residues in the CDR3. After removal of 4 bases from V and 2 bases from J, the junction contained 10 bases not matched to a gene. From germline, CDR1 is SGDLS and CDR2 YYNGEE.

This chain uses TRBV28 with TRBJ2-5, with TRBD2 matching over 11 bases. Germline loops: CDR1 MDHEN, CDR2 SYDVKM. Trimming took 2 bases from V and 4 from J; bases not matched to a gene: 3. CDR3 length equals 15 residues. CDR3 nucleotides: TGTGCCAGCAGTTTAGTAGCGGGAGGGGCAGAGACCCAGTACTTC. This gives the protein CASSLVAGGAETQYF. The full variable domain, rest sourced from reference TRBV28 and TRBJ2-5, is DVKVTQSSRYLVKRTGEKVFLECVQDMDHENMFWYRQDPGLGLRLIYFSYDVKMKEKGDIPEGYSVSREKKERFSLILESASTNQTSMYLCASSLVAGGAETQYFGPGTRLLVL.

V is TRBV24-1 and J is TRBJ1-4; weak D call: TRBD1 (5 bases). The CDR3 runs to 15 residues. Germline lookup yields CDR1 KGHDR and CDR2 SFDVKD. V was cut by 4 bases and J by 6 bases, with 14 bases left in between. The CDR3 bases are TGTGCCACCAGTGAGAGCCGGGACTCCGATGAAAAACTGTTTTTT. Amino acids: CATSESRDSDEKLFF.

The chain links TRBV5-1 to TRBJ1-6; 12 bases fit TRBD1. The CDR3 length is 17 residues. Trimming removed 4 bases from V and 10 bases from J; junction bases left unmatched: 12. The germline V gene has CDR1 SGHRS and CDR2 YFSETQ. For the CDR3, the DNA is TGCGCCAGCAGCCGGACGGCCGGGACAGGGGGCGACTCACCCCTCCACTTT. Translating it yields CASSRTAGTGGDSPLHF.

In this sample, this clone turned up once. This rearrangement joins TRBV23-1 to TRBJ2-1; TRBD1 matches at 9 bases. TRBV23-1 is an ORF, and what it does is uncertain. This CDR3 has 15 residues. Trimming cost V 6 bases and J 7 bases; bases outside gene matches: 10. The CDR3 sequence is CASSWDRDYGNEQFF. Written as DNA, the CDR3 is TGCGCCAGCAGCTGGGACAGGGATTATGGGAATGAGCAGTTCTTC.

This clone was observed a few times. The chain employs TRBV3-1 (or the pseudogene TRBV3-2) and TRBJ2-7; 10 bases fit TRBD1. The ends lost 2 bases at V and 0 bases at J; junction bases unmatched: 13. Germline V gene data show CDR1 as LGHDT and CDR2 as YNNKEL (reference sequence). CDR3 length equals 19 residues. The CDR3 loop reads CASSQSRDRGRFASYEQYF. DNA of the CDR3: TGTGCCAGCAGCCAATCCCGGGACAGGGGCCGCTTTGCCTCCTACGAGCAGTACTTC.

The chain combines TRBV9 with TRBJ2-1; 8 nucleotides line up with TRBD1. V dropped 3 bases and J dropped 5; count of bases not matched to a gene: 7. The CDR3 runs 15 residues. CDR1 and CDR2 (germline): SGDLS, YYNGEE. Here the CDR3 reads CASSGPPGQDNEQFF. The DNA of the CDR3 is TGTGCCAGCAGCGGACCACCGGGACAGGACAATGAGCAGTTCTTC.

In its sample, this clone was seen once. The V call is TRBV20-1, the J call TRBJ1-2; D remains unclear. The germline V gene has CDR1 DFQATT and CDR2 SNEGSKA (reference sequence). Trimming shortened V by 7 bases and J by 7 bases, and 10 bases separated the two germline ends. This CDR3 contains 10 residues. The CDR3 DNA sequence: TGCAGTGTACGGTATGCTGGCTACACCTTC. Residues: CSVRYAGYTF.

This sequence joins TRBV11-2 and TRBJ2-2; D is ambiguous. This CDR3 has 16 amino acids. Germline lookup yields CDR1 SGHAT and CDR2 FQNNGV. With 0 bases removed from V and 5 bases from J, the gap between germline ends came to 13 bases. The CDR3 nucleotides read TGTGCCAGCAGCTTAGATCGTGCCTACCCTACCGGGGAGCTGTTTTTT. Translating gives CASSLDRAYPTGELFF.

The chain joins TRBV6-5 to TRBJ2-1; no definite D call. This CDR3 spans 15 amino acids. V lost 6 bases to trimming and J lost 0 bases, with 12 bases between them. Looked up from germline, CDR1 is MNHEY and CDR2 is SVGAGI. CDR3 DNA: TGTGCCAGCAGCACAACCTGGAGCTCCTACAATGAGCAGTTCTTC. It codes for CASSTTWSSYNEQFF.

The chain employs TRBV11-2 and TRBJ2-5; 12 bases line up with TRBD2. The V and J ends lost 4 bases and 2 bases, in that order; junction bases with no gene match: 5. The CDR3 has 16 amino acids. The germline gives CDR1 SGHAT, CDR2 FQNNGV. Here the CDR3 reads CASSWTSGNLQETQYF. CDR3 in DNA: TGTGCCAGCAGCTGGACTAGCGGGAATTTACAAGAGACCCAGTACTTC.

The V and J genes are TRBV3-1 (or the pseudogene TRBV3-2) and TRBJ2-5; maybe TRBD1 (5 bases). This CDR3 region has 11 residues. Germline V gives CDR1 LGHDT, CDR2 YNNKEL (reference sequence). Trimming took off 8 bases at V and 4 bases at J, with 8 bases between the two ends. CDR3 in DNA: TGTGCCAGCGGAAGGGGAGAGACCCAGTACTTC. Its translation is CASGRGETQYF.

The chain is built from TRBV4-1 and TRBJ2-1, with TRBD2 matching 9 bases. The ends lost 1 base at V and 9 bases at J; junction bases unmatched: 7. In germline, CDR1 is MGHRA, CDR2 YSYEKL. The CDR3 is made up of 15 amino acids. The CDR3 region has the DNA TGCGCCAGCAGCCAAGGTTTTCTAGCGGGAAGTGAGCAGTTCTTC. As protein: CASSQGFLAGSEQFF.

The rearrangement uses TRBV5-1 and TRBJ2-7; 8 nucleotides agree with TRBD1. The V gene's germline CDR1 is SGHRS and CDR2 YFSETQ. V gave up 5 bases and J gave up 4 bases; unmatched junction bases: 5. The CDR3 is 13 residues long. CDR3 in amino acids: CASSRQGAYEQYF. In DNA, the CDR3 is TGCGCCAGCAGTCGGCAGGGGGCTTACGAGCAGTACTTC.

The rearrangement links TRBV7-2 to TRBJ2-1; weak D call: TRBD2 (5 bases). Germline V gives CDR1 SGHTA, CDR2 FQGNSA. This CDR3 is built from 15 residues. Trimming shortened V by 5 bases and J by 0 bases, and 11 bases separated the two germline ends. CDR3: CASSTTGNSYNEQFF. CDR3 DNA: TGTGCCAGCAGCACAACGGGAAACTCCTACAATGAGCAGTTCTTC. Supplemented by reference TRBV7-2 and TRBJ2-1, the full variable domain reads GAGVSQSPSNKVTEKGKDVELRCDPISGHTALYWYRQSLGQGLEFLIYFQGNSAPDKSGLPSDRFSAERTGGSVSTLTIQRTQQEDSAVYLCASSTTGNSYNEQFFGPGTRLTVL.

This clone was seen once. The chain combines TRBV5-1 with TRBJ2-2, with 7 bases that match TRBD2. Germline CDR1 and CDR2: SGHRS and YFSETQ. This CDR3 spans 18 amino acids. J gave up 1 base and V 3 bases, and 12 bases lay outside the gene matches. CDR3 coding DNA: TGCGCCAGCAGCTCCGCTATTGTGGCTAGCGGGAACACCGGGGAGCTGTTTTTT. Its translation is CASSSAIVASGNTGELFF.

The CDR3 region is CASRWTTRTDTQYF. The CDR3 DNA reads as TGTGCCAGCAGGTGGACTACCCGCACAGATACGCAGTATTTT. The rearrangement uses TRBV27 and TRBJ2-3; tentative D call: TRBD2 (6 bases). The germline V and J ends were trimmed by 6 bases and 1 base, with 11 bases remaining between them. This CDR3 region has 14 residues. Germline V lookup: CDR1 MNHEY, CDR2 SMNVEV (reference sequence).